The T cell receptor beta chain described here comes from a study of blood T cell repertoires in COVID-19. This clone was recorded once. In the original workflow: Amplification of reference gene primers provided the estimated nucleated cell counts. The protocol was immunoSEQ multiplex PCR, while the TCRdb copy is restricted to in-frame clones and leaves out a portion. V and J calls and clone size are given by that table; D and trimming were obtained from the DNA. The sample records about 270,000 clones, approximately 86% being singletons. Germline V gene lookup returns CDR1 GTSNPN and CDR2 SVGIG (reference sequence). CDR3 length: 11 amino acids. The V end was cut by 7 bases, the J end by 3 bases, with 9 bases between.

Sequencing was carried out using peripheral blood. This receptor was obtained from a man aged 40-55 years with active or convalescent COVID-19. V usage is TRBV30 and J usage is TRBJ1-2; D may be TRBD1 (6 bases). This CDR3 is CAYRVYYGYTF. CDR3 in DNA: TGTGCCTACAGGGTTTACTATGGCTACACCTTC.